One sample yielded the 29 T cell receptor beta chains listed below, sequenced in a study of blood T cell repertoires in COVID-19. Here immunoSEQ multiplex PCR was the method, and the copy in TCRdb shows in-frame clones only, minus some. The profile shows 110,000 or so clones, 85% to 90% of them singletons. The sequencing input was peripheral blood. The receptor set was obtained from an older man who had recovered from COVID-19.

The chain carries TRBV25-1 and TRBJ2-1, with TRBD2 matching 8 bases. Germline values: CDR1 MGHDK, CDR2 SYGVNS. V trimming: 2 bases; J trimming: 15 bases; junction bases outside the gene matches: 12. This CDR3 spans 14 amino acids. Here the CDR3 DNA reads TGTGCCAGCAGTGAAGATTTGGGAGCGGGAGTTCCGTTCTTC. As protein: CASSEDLGAGVPFF.

This sequence joins TRBV9 and TRBJ2-7; D is undetermined. Germline V CDR1 and CDR2: SGDLS, YYNGEE. V gave up 0 bases and J gave up 6 bases, with 13 bases separating them. CDR3 size: 14 residues. The CDR3 nucleotides read TGTGCCAGCAGCGTAGCGGCAGGTCCACGCGAGCAGTACTTC. It is translated as CASSVAAGPREQYF.

V usage is TRBV7-2 and J usage is TRBJ1-6; weak D call: TRBD1 (6 bases). CDR1 and CDR2 (germline): SGHTA, FQGNSA. Trimming took off 3 bases at V and 7 bases at J, with 10 bases between the two ends. The CDR3 totals 14 residues. CDR3 nucleotides: TGTGCCAGCAGCTTCGTGCAGGGGAATTCACCCCTCCACTTT. This codes for CASSFVQGNSPLHF.

This rearrangement joins TRBV29-1 to TRBJ1-2; D gene uncertain. This CDR3 comprises 14 residues. V was clipped by 0 bases and J by 8 bases, with 16 bases between them. CDR1 is SQVTM, CDR2 ANQGSEA, per germline. The CDR3 DNA sequence: TGCAGCGTTGAAGATCTGAGAGAGCTTAAAGGCTACACCTTC. It yields the protein CSVEDLRELKGYTF.

The CDR3 sequence is CASSLSRTGFSSTDTQYF. CDR3 DNA sequence: TGCGCCAGCAGCCTCTCCCGGACAGGCTTTTCTAGCACAGATACGCAGTATTTT. The chain uses TRBV5-1 and TRBJ2-3; 7 positions agree with TRBD1. V dropped 4 bases and J dropped 0; count of bases not matched to a gene: 14. The CDR3 contains 18 residues. CDR1 is SGHRS, CDR2 YFSETQ, per germline.

The V gene is TRBV11-2, the J gene TRBJ2-7, with D maybe TRBD1 (5 bases). Looked up from germline, CDR1 is SGHAT and CDR2 is FQNNGV. V gave up 3 bases and J gave up 7 bases, with 22 bases separating them. The CDR3 has 16 residues. The CDR3 DNA reads TGTGCCAGCAGCTTTTCCCAAGGACAAGCCTTGGGGGAGCAGTACTTC. Protein: CASSFSQGQALGEQYF.

The chain is built from TRBV9 and TRBJ2-5, with 8 bases lining up with TRBD2. The trim removed 0 bases at V and 3 bases at J, leaving 7 bases unmatched. The germline CDR1 and CDR2 sequences are SGDLS and YYNGEE. The CDR3 is 16 amino acids. In nucleotides, the CDR3 is TGTGCCAGCAGCGTAGGCGGAAAGCGGGGGAAAGAGACCCAGTACTTC. This sequence encodes CASSVGGKRGKETQYF.

The chain recombines TRBV19 with TRBJ2-3, with 7 positions matching TRBD1. From germline, CDR1 is LNHDA and CDR2 SQIVND (reference sequence). The CDR3 is made up of 18 amino acids. The ends lost 2 bases at V and 8 bases at J; junction bases unmatched: 19. The CDR3 bases are TGTGCCAGTAGTATAAGGGGGCTGGGGCCCGGGTCGGTTGCTACGCAGTATTTT. This sequence encodes CASSIRGLGPGSVATQYF.

The J gene is TRBJ2-5, the V gene TRBV2; 7 nucleotides line up with TRBD1. Germline CDR1 is SNHLY and CDR2 is FYNNEI. Losses at the gene ends were 7 bases for V and 2 bases for J; bases not matched to a gene: 7. This CDR3 is built from 14 residues. CDR3 bases: TGTGCCAGCAATCCGGACAGGCAGCAAGAGACCCAGTACTTC. This sequence encodes CASNPDRQQETQYF. The whole variable domain, filled in from reference TRBV2 and TRBJ2-5, reads EPEVTQTPSHQVTQMGQEVILRCVPISNHLYFYWYRQILGQKVEFLVSFYNNEISEKSEIFDDQFSVERPDGSNFTLKIRSTKLEDSAMYFCASNPDRQQETQYFGPGTRLLVL.

The chain couples TRBV29-1 to TRBJ2-7; D is unresolved. Germline V CDR1 and CDR2: SQVTM, ANQGSEA. This CDR3 comprises 13 residues. V lost 4 bases to trimming and J lost 2 bases, with 12 bases between them. In nucleotides, the CDR3 is TGCAGCGTTGGTTCCCCAGGAACCTACGAGCAGTACTTC. The encoded protein is CSVGSPGTYEQYF.

The V call is TRBV12-3 or TRBV12-4, the J call TRBJ2-3, with a weak D call TRBD2 (6 bases). Trimming removed 0 bases at V and 8 bases at J, with 9 bases between. The CDR3 is 13 amino acids. CDR3 DNA: TGTGCCAGCAGTTTAGCTGGGGGAGGTACGCAGTATTTT. Its protein product is CASSLAGGGTQYF.

The rearrangement uses TRBV19 and TRBJ1-6; D possibly corresponds to TRBD1 (5 bases). In germline, CDR1 is LNHDA, CDR2 SQIVND (reference sequence). CDR3 size: 14 residues. The V gene lost 2 bases and the J gene lost 9 bases, with 11 bases spanning the gap. This CDR3 reads CASSIRDSGSPLHF. CDR3 nucleotides: TGTGCCAGTAGTATACGGGACTCAGGTTCACCCCTCCACTTT.

The chain has TRBV19 and TRBJ1-1; D is perhaps TRBD1 (6 bases). V was pared by 2 bases and J by 3 bases, with 13 bases between. The CDR3 is 15 residues long. Per the germline V gene, CDR1 is LNHDA and CDR2 is SQIVND (reference sequence). The chain's CDR3 is CASSIYGGPDTEAFF. CDR3 DNA: TGTGCCAGTAGTATATACGGGGGGCCAGACACTGAAGCTTTCTTT. The whole variable domain, filled in from reference TRBV19 and TRBJ1-1, reads DGGITQSPKYLFRKEGQNVTLSCEQNLNHDAMYWYRQDPGQGLRLIYYSQIVNDFQKGDIAEGYSVSREKKESFPLTVTSAQKNPTAFYLCASSIYGGPDTEAFFGQGTRLTVV.

The V gene is TRBV5-6, the J gene TRBJ1-2, with 7 nucleotides matching TRBD1. CDR1 is SGHDT, CDR2 YYEEEE, per germline. CDR3 length equals 19 residues. J lost 6 bases, V lost 0 bases, and 20 bases had no gene match. CDR3 sequence (DNA): TGTGCCAGCAGCTTGGACATGGGGGCTTACAGGGGTGGTTCTAATGGCTACACCTTC. It encodes CASSLDMGAYRGGSNGYTF.

This sequence joins TRBV27 and TRBJ2-5; D not resolved. V was shortened by 5 bases and J by 5 bases, with 12 bases between the two germline ends. Per germline, CDR1 MNHEY and CDR2 SMNVEV (reference sequence). This CDR3 has 13 amino acids. The CDR3 sequence: CASSPPSRETQYF. The CDR3 DNA follows: TGTGCCAGCAGTCCCCCAAGCAGGGAGACCCAGTACTTC.

For this clone: Different DNA sequences within this sample yield the same CDR3. The genes are TRBV3-1 (or the pseudogene TRBV3-2) and TRBJ2-5; 11 bases are a match to TRBD2. The CDR3 runs to 16 residues. The V and J ends lost 3 bases and 4 bases, in that order; junction bases with no gene match: 7. CDR1 and CDR2 from the germline V gene are LGHDT and YNNKEL (reference sequence). The CDR3 loop reads CASSQFSGGAGETQYF. The CDR3 nucleotides are TGTGCCAGCAGCCAGTTTAGCGGGGGGGCTGGAGAGACCCAGTACTTC.

This chain joins TRBV19 and TRBJ1-2; D is possibly TRBD1 (5 bases). Germline assignment: CDR1 LNHDA and CDR2 SQIVND (reference sequence). The CDR3 consists of 14 residues. V was pared by 3 bases and J by 2 bases, with 10 bases between. CDR3 amino acids: CASSISRANYGYTF. In nucleotides, the CDR3 is TGTGCCAGTAGTATTTCCAGGGCGAACTATGGCTACACCTTC.

V and J are TRBV5-1 and TRBJ2-2, with D perhaps TRBD2 (6 bases). Germline-derived CDR1 and CDR2 are SGHRS and YFSETQ. Trimming pared 3 bases from V and 6 bases from J, leaving 15 bases between. This CDR3 is built from 15 residues. The CDR3 DNA reads TGCGCCAGCAGCTCCACTCAGTCGGGGGCCGGGGAGCTGTTTTTT. Amino acids: CASSSTQSGAGELFF.

The chain links TRBV28 to TRBJ1-2; D unclear. Trimming stripped 2 bases from V and 8 bases from J, with 12 bases between. The CDR3 consists of 13 residues. In germline, CDR1 is MDHEN, CDR2 SYDVKM. In nucleotides, the CDR3 is TGTGCCAGCAGTTTACAGAATCAGCGCGGCTACACCTTC. Translating gives CASSLQNQRGYTF.

The genes are TRBV5-4 and TRBJ1-1, with D possibly being TRBD1 (5 bases). Deletions cut 2 bases from V and 3 bases from J, with 8 bases between. The CDR3 has 13 amino acids. Germline loops: CDR1 SGHNT, CDR2 YYREEE (reference sequence). The CDR3 DNA follows: TGTGCCAGCAGCTTACAGGCGGACACTGAAGCTTTCTTT. It codes for CASSLQADTEAFF.

This clone was seen a handful of times. The chain is built from TRBV5-5 and TRBJ1-4; D is unclear. The CDR3 is made up of 12 amino acids. Deletions cut 4 bases from V and 3 bases from J, with 4 bases between. Germline V lookup: CDR1 SGHKS, CDR2 YYEKEE (reference sequence). CDR3 in DNA: TGTGCCAGCAGCCGGGCTAATGAAAAACTGTTTTTT. Translating gives CASSRANEKLFF.

The chain employs TRBV27 and TRBJ2-5, with D perhaps matching TRBD2 (5 bases). Germline V gene lookup returns CDR1 MNHEY and CDR2 SMNVEV (reference sequence). The V gene lost 4 bases and the J gene lost 5 bases, with 14 bases spanning the gap. The CDR3 sequence is 14 residues long. Here the CDR3 reads CASSSLEGWETQYF. CDR3 DNA: TGTGCCAGCAGTTCCCTTGAGGGATGGGAGACCCAGTACTTC.

The chain has TRBV10-3 and TRBJ2-1; 8 nucleotides line up with TRBD1. The CDR3 has 12 residues. Germline V gene lookup returns CDR1 ENHRY and CDR2 SYGVKD. Unmatched junction bases numbered 6, after V lost 3 bases and J lost 14 bases. CDR3 protein: CAISDYDRGKFF. CDR3 DNA: TGTGCCATCAGTGACTACGACAGGGGAAAGTTCTTC.

This chain uses TRBV6-5 with TRBJ1-1; D possibly corresponds to TRBD1 (6 bases). V lost 6 bases and J 4 bases, leaving 15 bases between the germline ends. The germline V gene has CDR1 MNHEY and CDR2 SVGAGI. The CDR3 totals 14 residues. In DNA form, the CDR3 reads TGTGCCAGCAGACCTTCCAGGGGCGCCACTGAAGCTTTCTTT. It translates to CASRPSRGATEAFF.

J is TRBJ2-1 and V is TRBV19, with 11 bases aligning to TRBD1. There are 14 residues in the CDR3. Trimming cost V 6 bases and J 7 bases; bases outside gene matches: 5. Germline loops: CDR1 LNHDA, CDR2 SQIVND (reference sequence). The CDR3 DNA reads as TGTGCCAGTAGGCCGGGACAGGGGGGGAATGAGCAGTTCTTC. It codes for CASRPGQGGNEQFF.

This rearrangement joins TRBV28 to TRBJ2-6, with TRBD1 matching over 11 bases. The V segment lost 6 bases and the J segment 1 base; nucleotides outside the gene matches: 8. Per the germline V gene, CDR1 is MDHEN and CDR2 is SYDVKM. This CDR3 has 18 amino acids. CDR3 DNA sequence: TGTGCCAGCAGACGGACAGGGGGCTTTCTTTCTGGGGCCAACGTCCTGACTTTC. Protein: CASRRTGGFLSGANVLTF.

V usage is TRBV5-4 and J usage is TRBJ1-5; D ambiguous. This CDR3 contains 15 residues. The germline V gene has CDR1 SGHNT and CDR2 YYREEE (reference sequence). Between the trimmed V and J ends, which lost 0 bases and 0 bases, there was a span of 7 bases. CDR3 loop: CASSLGGYSNQPQHF. CDR3 sequence (DNA): TGTGCCAGCAGCTTGGGCGGATATAGCAATCAGCCCCAGCATTTT.

V gene TRBV2 combines with J gene TRBJ2-2, with D perhaps matching TRBD1 (5 bases). Germline CDR1 and CDR2: SNHLY and FYNNEI. V was trimmed by 6 bases and J by 5 bases, leaving 13 bases between them. This CDR3 region has 14 residues. The CDR3 DNA follows: TGTGCCAGCAGGAGGACACCCGAAACCGGGGAGCTGTTTTTT. Translating gives CASRRTPETGELFF.

The chain recombines TRBV27 with TRBJ1-1; a weak D match, TRBD1 (6 bases). Between the trimmed V and J ends, which lost 4 bases and 12 bases, there was a span of 18 bases. This CDR3 has 13 amino acids. Germline V gene data show CDR1 as MNHEY and CDR2 as SMNVEV (reference sequence). The CDR3 coding sequence is TGTGCCAGCAGTTCCTACAGGGATGGGATCACTTTCTTT. It specifies CASSSYRDGITFF.